This T cell receptor beta chain derives from a study of cytomegalovirus exposure and HLA in healthy donors. Study results and limitations: Researchers catalogued about 150 TCR beta chains as cytomegalovirus-associated. One later analysis, an examination of the approximately 120 validation repertoires, found that first-cohort TCR clusters tended to co-occur in them. Most observed TCR sequences were rare, whereas some public TCRs were detected in many donors.

Comment on this clone: Its target is not known.

TCRdb's copy holds only in-frame clones and misses some; the assay was immunoSEQ multiplex PCR. The sample carries about 140,000 clones, roughly nine tenths recorded once. This CDR3 has 13 residues. The germline V and J ends were trimmed by 3 bases and 4 bases, with 12 bases remaining between them. Germline V gives CDR1 SQVTM, CDR2 ANQGSEA. This chain links TRBV29-1 with TRBJ1-2, with D tentatively TRBD1 (5 bases). Sequenced material: PBMCs. The source of this sequence is a man between 18 and 29 years old in good health and CMV-seronegative. DNA of the CDR3: TGCAGCGTTGACCCGGTAGGGGCCTATGGCTACACCTTC. Encoded protein: CSVDPVGAYGYTF.